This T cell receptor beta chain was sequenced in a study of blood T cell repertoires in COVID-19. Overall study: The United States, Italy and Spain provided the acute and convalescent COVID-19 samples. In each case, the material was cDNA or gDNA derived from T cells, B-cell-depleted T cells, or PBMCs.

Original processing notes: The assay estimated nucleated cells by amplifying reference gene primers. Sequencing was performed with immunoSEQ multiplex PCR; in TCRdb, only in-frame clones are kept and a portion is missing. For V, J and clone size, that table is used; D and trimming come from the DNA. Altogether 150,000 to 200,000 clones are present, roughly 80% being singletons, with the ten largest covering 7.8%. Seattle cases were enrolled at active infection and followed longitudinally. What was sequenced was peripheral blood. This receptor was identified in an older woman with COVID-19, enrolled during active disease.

This CDR3 is CASSLRSGGGNNEQFF. Written as DNA, the CDR3 is TGTGCCAGCAGCCTACGCTCGGGAGGGGGCAACAATGAGCAGTTCTTC. This rearrangement joins TRBV3-1 (or the pseudogene TRBV3-2) to TRBJ2-1, with a weak D call TRBD2 (8 bases). The length of the CDR3 is 16 residues. V lost 4 bases and J 5 bases, leaving 18 bases between the germline ends. Germline CDR1 is LGHDT and CDR2 is YNNKEL (reference sequence).